The 7 T cell receptor beta chains reported below all come from one sample, sequenced in a study of blood T cell repertoires in COVID-19. TCRdb's table, derived via immunoSEQ multiplex PCR, lists solely in-frame clones and lacks some. This sample carries under 250,000 clones, roughly 84% of them seen once, and the ten largest clones take more than 25%. Sequencing input: peripheral blood. These receptors came from a man in his forties with acute or convalescent COVID-19.

The chain recombines TRBV7-8 with TRBJ2-7; 8 nucleotides line up with TRBD2. V lost 4 bases and J lost 3; bases outside the gene matches: 8. Germline CDR1 and CDR2: SGHVS and FQNEAQ. The CDR3 loop spans 15 amino acids. The CDR3 here is CASSSAPGTSYEQYF. CDR3 coding DNA: TGTGCCAGCAGCTCAGCGCCCGGGACTAGCTACGAGCAGTACTTC.

As concerns this clone: Different DNA sequences within this sample yield the same CDR3. This rearrangement joins TRBV3-1 (or the pseudogene TRBV3-2) to TRBJ2-7; the D gene is possibly TRBD2 (5 bases). Germline-derived CDR1 and CDR2 are LGHDT and YNNKEL (reference sequence). Between the trimmed V and J ends, which lost 8 bases and 1 base, there was a span of 9 bases. This CDR3 spans 12 amino acids. CDR3 region: CASRGTSYEQYF. CDR3 in DNA: TGTGCCAGCCGGGGTACGTCCTACGAGCAGTACTTC.

To note about this clone: This likely comes from a read error, as the CDR3 has no conserved phenylalanine or tryptophan at its end. It is unclear where the CDR3 begins or ends on the DNA, so no DNA is shown, and the CDR3 is as TCRdb lists it. This rearrangement joins TRBV5-4 to TRBJ2-3; TRBD2, the D gene given by the table, was not confirmed from the DNA. Germline V gives CDR1 SGHNT, CDR2 YYREEE (reference sequence). The CDR3 is 14 residues long, ends included. CDR3 residues: CASSHETAGSHPSL.

The CDR3 loop is CASRTRPGSGREEQFF. The CDR3, as DNA: TGTGCCAGCAGGACTCGCCCAGGGTCAGGGCGGGAGGAGCAGTTCTTC. The chain has TRBV27 and TRBJ2-1; 7 bases line up with TRBD2. This CDR3 comprises 16 residues. Germline CDR1 reads MNHEY; CDR2 reads SMNVEV (reference sequence). V was pared by 6 bases and J by 10 bases, with 18 bases of the junction left unmatched.

The V call is TRBV9, the J call TRBJ2-5; 8 bases line up with TRBD1. CDR3 size: 17 residues. Germline V gene data show CDR1 as SGDLS and CDR2 as YYNGEE. With 0 bases clipped from V and 4 bases from J, the junction kept 11 bases outside the gene matches. The CDR3 region is CASSVGPGGDLGETQYF. CDR3 DNA: TGTGCCAGCAGCGTAGGCCCAGGGGGCGATCTTGGAGAGACCCAGTACTTC.

This chain uses TRBV6-2 or TRBV6-3 with TRBJ1-2, with a weak D call TRBD1 (6 bases). The CDR3 runs 14 residues. In germline, CDR1 is MNHEY, CDR2 SVGEGT. V shed 2 bases and J shed 4 bases, with 11 bases lying between them. In nucleotides, the CDR3 is TGTGCCAGCAGTTACGGGGGACAAGGCTATGGCTACACCTTC. Encoded protein: CASSYGGQGYGYTF.

The chain carries TRBV19 and TRBJ2-7; tentatively, D is TRBD1 (6 bases). V gave up 6 bases and J gave up 4 bases, with 13 bases separating them. Germline loops: CDR1 LNHDA, CDR2 SQIVND (reference sequence). The CDR3 length is 13 residues. The DNA for the CDR3 is TGTGCCAGTAGCCTGGGACATACTTACGAGCAGTACTTC. Translating gives CASSLGHTYEQYF.